These 16 T cell receptor beta chains were sequenced from one sample in a study of blood T cell repertoires in COVID-19. Profiled with immunoSEQ multiplex PCR; TCRdb holds only in-frame clones, not every one. The table records roughly 500,000 clones, 89% of them present only once. Input material: peripheral blood. All receptors come from a man between 18 and 35 years old with COVID-19, enrolled during active disease.

DNA of the CDR3: TGTGCCAGCAGTGAACGGGGGGCGGGGACCGGGGAGCTGTTTTTT. Protein sequence: CASSERGAGTGELFF. The J gene is TRBJ2-2, the V gene TRBV2; D might be TRBD2 (7 bases). Germline-derived CDR1 and CDR2 are SNHLY and FYNNEI. Trimming took off 2 bases at V and 5 bases at J, with 12 bases between the two ends. This CDR3 spans 15 amino acids.

This clone turned up a few times. The V and J genes are TRBV27 and TRBJ2-7; 10 bases agree with TRBD2. The CDR3 consists of 15 residues. The germline V gene has CDR1 MNHEY and CDR2 SMNVEV (reference sequence). Germline trimming cut 4 bases from V and 2 bases from J; bases unmatched to any gene: 5. CDR3 DNA: TGTGCCAGCAGTTCCACTAGCGGGGTGGCCTACGAGCAGTACTTC. This encodes CASSSTSGVAYEQYF.

This chain joins TRBV4-1 and TRBJ1-1, with 10 bases aligning to TRBD1. Trimming at V came to 3 bases and at J to 7 bases, leaving 8 bases not matched to a gene. The CDR3 extends over 15 amino acids. Germline V CDR1 and CDR2: MGHRA, YSYEKL. CDR3 region: CASSHPGQGWSEAFF. The CDR3 DNA reads as TGCGCCAGCAGCCACCCGGGACAGGGGTGGAGTGAAGCTTTCTTT.

CDR3 protein: CASSPSQTVRSGNTIYF. CDR3 sequence (DNA): TGTGCCAGCTCACCGTCCCAGACAGTGCGCTCTGGAAACACCATATATTTT. The J gene is TRBJ1-3, the V gene TRBV18; a possible D gene is TRBD1 (5 bases). Looked up from germline, CDR1 is KGHSH and CDR2 is LQKENI. The CDR3 covers 17 residues. Trimming stripped 3 bases from V and 0 bases from J, with 15 bases between.

This chain links TRBV3-1 (or the pseudogene TRBV3-2) with TRBJ1-1; 8 nucleotides align to TRBD1. The CDR3 is 15 amino acids. V lost 6 bases to trimming and J lost 3 bases; unmatched junction nucleotides: 9. CDR1 is LGHDT and CDR2 is YNNKEL in the germline V gene (reference sequence). CDR3 amino acids: CASRARQGRHTEAFF. DNA for the CDR3: TGTGCCAGCAGAGCCAGACAGGGGAGGCACACTGAAGCTTTCTTT.

The chain carries TRBV7-9 and TRBJ1-6; 9 bases map to TRBD1. CDR1 and CDR2 from the germline V gene are SEHNR and FQNEAQ (reference sequence). With 6 bases clipped from V and 3 bases from J, the junction kept 6 bases outside the gene matches. The CDR3 covers 16 residues. This CDR3 reads CASSYGQGFYNSPLHF. The CDR3 DNA follows: TGTGCCAGCAGTTACGGACAGGGGTTCTATAATTCACCCCTCCACTTT.

The rearrangement links TRBV3-1 (or the pseudogene TRBV3-2) to TRBJ2-5, with D perhaps TRBD2 (5 bases). V was trimmed by 6 bases and J by 5 bases, leaving 19 bases between them. Germline assignment: CDR1 LGHDT and CDR2 YNNKEL (reference sequence). The CDR3 spans 15 residues. CDR3 sequence reads: CASSPPERVGETQYF. Here the CDR3 DNA reads TGTGCCAGCAGTCCTCCTGAGAGGGTGGGTGAGACCCAGTACTTC.

The chain is built from TRBV24-1 and TRBJ2-1; perhaps TRBD1 as D (5 bases). V dropped 6 bases and J dropped 0 bases, with 17 bases sitting between them. Germline V gene data show CDR1 as KGHDR and CDR2 as SFDVKD. The CDR3 length is 17 residues. CDR3 residues: CATSRSEAGRSYNEQFF. The CDR3 coding sequence is TGTGCCACCAGTAGATCGGAAGCAGGGCGCTCCTACAATGAGCAGTTCTTC.

V is TRBV2 and J is TRBJ1-1, with 8 bases matching TRBD1. The V gene's germline CDR1 is SNHLY and CDR2 FYNNEI. The CDR3 is 13 residues long. The junction had 4 bases not matched to a gene; V was cut back by 8 bases and J by 2 bases. The CDR3 region has the DNA TGTGCCAGCGGTGGGACAGGAAACACTGAAGCTTTCTTT. As protein: CASGGTGNTEAFF. The whole variable domain, filled in from reference TRBV2 and TRBJ1-1, reads EPEVTQTPSHQVTQMGQEVILRCVPISNHLYFYWYRQILGQKVEFLVSFYNNEISEKSEIFDDQFSVERPDGSNFTLKIRSTKLEDSAMYFCASGGTGNTEAFFGQGTRLTVV.

The sample holds a few counts of this clone. CDR3 in DNA: TGTGCCAGCAGTCCCACGACAGGGCCCACTGAAGCTTTCTTT. It specifies CASSPTTGPTEAFF. The chain uses TRBV6-5 and TRBJ1-1, with TRBD1 matching over 7 bases. Germline CDR1 MNHEY, CDR2 SVGAGI. This CDR3 has 14 residues. Trimming cost V 5 bases and J 4 bases; bases outside gene matches: 7.

The rearrangement uses TRBV19 and TRBJ1-4; a possible D gene is TRBD1 (6 bases). Germline assignment: CDR1 LNHDA and CDR2 SQIVND (reference sequence). Trimming took off 6 bases at V and 8 bases at J, with 19 bases between the two ends. This CDR3 is 15 amino acids long. The CDR3 nucleotides read TGTGCCAGTAGGCCCGGGGACACCCGTTACGAAAAACTGTTTTTT. Protein: CASRPGDTRYEKLFF. The full variable domain, with the rest looked up from reference TRBV19 and TRBJ1-4, is DGGITQSPKYLFRKEGQNVTLSCEQNLNHDAMYWYRQDPGQGLRLIYYSQIVNDFQKGDIAEGYSVSREKKESFPLTVTSAQKNPTAFYLCASRPGDTRYEKLFFGSGTQLSVL.

The genes are TRBV3-1 (or the pseudogene TRBV3-2) and TRBJ2-3; 12 bases map to TRBD2. Trimming took 4 bases from V and 5 from J; bases not matched to a gene: 10. This CDR3 comprises 17 residues. From germline, CDR1 is LGHDT and CDR2 YNNKEL (reference sequence). The CDR3 reads CASSRLAGGGGEDTQYF. DNA for the CDR3: TGTGCCAGCAGCCGTCTAGCGGGAGGGGGTGGAGAAGATACGCAGTATTTT.

V usage is TRBV18 and J usage is TRBJ2-5; no firm D call. V was clipped by 2 bases and J by 3 bases, with 7 bases between them. The CDR3 consists of 13 residues. CDR1 KGHSH and CDR2 LQKENI come from the germline V gene. CDR3: CASSPVAEETQYF. The CDR3 bases are TGTGCCAGCTCACCAGTGGCAGAAGAGACCCAGTACTTC. The variable domain in full, with the rest retrieved from reference TRBV18 and TRBJ2-5, is NAGVMQNPRHLVRRRGQEARLRCSPMKGHSHVYWYRQLPEEGLKFMVYLQKENIIDESGMPKERFSAEFPKEGPSILRIQQVVRGDSAAYFCASSPVAEETQYFGPGTRLLVL.

The gene calls are TRBV11-3 and TRBJ2-5, with 10 bases fitting TRBD2. V trimming: 5 bases; J trimming: 4 bases; junction bases outside the gene matches: 13. CDR1 and CDR2 from the germline V gene are SGHNT and YENEEA. This CDR3 contains 17 residues. This CDR3 is CASSPVVAGGLVETQYF. The CDR3 nucleotides are TGTGCCAGCAGCCCTGTCGTAGCGGGAGGTTTGGTAGAGACCCAGTACTTC.

The chain recombines TRBV10-2 with TRBJ1-2; D ambiguous. This CDR3 is 14 amino acids long. CDR1 and CDR2 from the germline V gene are WSHSY and SAAADI. The V end was cut by 3 bases, the J end by 8 bases, with 16 bases between. CDR3 DNA sequence: TGCGCCAGCAGTGAAGTGAGGACTGCATCCGGCTACACCTTC. Its protein is CASSEVRTASGYTF.

This chain joins TRBV9 and TRBJ2-1, with 10 nucleotides matching TRBD2. CDR1 and CDR2 from the germline V gene are SGDLS and YYNGEE. J was trimmed by 8 bases and V by 0 bases; bases with no gene match: 5. The length of the CDR3 is 15 residues. The CDR3, as DNA: TGTGCCAGCAGCGTAGGGCTAGCGGGAGCCGATGAGCAGTTCTTC. It encodes CASSVGLAGADEQFF.